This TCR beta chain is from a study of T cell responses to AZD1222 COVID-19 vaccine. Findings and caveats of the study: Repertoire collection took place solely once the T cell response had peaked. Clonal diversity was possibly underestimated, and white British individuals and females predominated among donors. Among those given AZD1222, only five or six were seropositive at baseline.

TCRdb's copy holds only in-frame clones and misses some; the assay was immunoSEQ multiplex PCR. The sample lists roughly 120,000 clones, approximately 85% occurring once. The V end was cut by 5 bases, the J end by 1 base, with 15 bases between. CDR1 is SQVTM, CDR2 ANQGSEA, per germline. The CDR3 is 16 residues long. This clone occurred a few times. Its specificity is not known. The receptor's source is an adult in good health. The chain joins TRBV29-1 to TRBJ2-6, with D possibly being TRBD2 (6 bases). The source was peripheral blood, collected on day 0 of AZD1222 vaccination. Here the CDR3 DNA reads TGCAGCGTTCAAAGGGACTTGGATTCTGGGGCCAACGTCCTGACTTTC. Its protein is CSVQRDLDSGANVLTF. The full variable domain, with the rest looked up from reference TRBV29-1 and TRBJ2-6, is SAVISQKPSRDICQRGTSLTIQCQVDSQVTMMFWYRQQPGQSLTLIATANQGSEATYESGFVIDKFPISRPNLTFSTLTVSNMSPEDSSIYLCSVQRDLDSGANVLTFGAGSRLTVL.